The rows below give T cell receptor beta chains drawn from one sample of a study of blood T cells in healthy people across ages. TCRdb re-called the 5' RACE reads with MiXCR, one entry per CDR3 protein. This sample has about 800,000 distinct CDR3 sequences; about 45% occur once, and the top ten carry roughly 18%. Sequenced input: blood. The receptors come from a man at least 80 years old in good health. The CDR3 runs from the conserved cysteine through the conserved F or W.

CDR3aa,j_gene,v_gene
CASSQGLGQYF,TRBJ2-7,TRBV14
CAISWENRETQYF,TRBJ2-5,TRBV10-3
CSVEPRESTDTQYF,TRBJ2-3,TRBV29-1
CASIPDRGEETQYF,TRBJ2-5,TRBV5-5
CASSLPGLRREQFF,TRBJ2-1,TRBV7-3
CASSLGGFAGANVLTF,TRBJ2-6,TRBV5-4
CASTWGATETQYF,TRBJ2-5,TRBV12-3/TRBV12-4
CASSHFTRRDEQYF,TRBJ2-7,TRBV14
CSVGGRNTGELFF,TRBJ2-2,TRBV29-1
CASSQDAGTANEKLFF,TRBJ1-4,TRBV4-1
CASSSGRDRALYEQYF,TRBJ2-7,TRBV5-1
CASSEKSLGAQYF,TRBJ2-3,TRBV5-1
CASSVEDADLGEQYF,TRBJ2-7,TRBV9
CASSVAGMGDTQYF,TRBJ2-3,TRBV9
CATSPHASGTDTQYF,TRBJ2-3,TRBV10-3
CASSPRAGHTDTQYF,TRBJ2-3,TRBV5-6
CASSLAVRVTEAFF,TRBJ1-1,TRBV5-1
CASRSPGQAKHEQYF,TRBJ2-7,TRBV6-5
CASTTSGISEQYF,TRBJ2-7,TRBV12-3/TRBV12-4
CASSLWGLVRDEQYF,TRBJ2-7,TRBV7-2
CSARAKGRSTDTQYF,TRBJ2-3,TRBV20-1
CSAVGGRGTDTQYF,TRBJ2-3,TRBV20-1
CASSHLPGQGNEQFF,TRBJ2-1,TRBV4-1
CASSPPGGLRDQPQHF,TRBJ1-5,TRBV12-3/TRBV12-4
CASRDSGKNIQYF,TRBJ2-4,TRBV28
CSVGQRTGELFF,TRBJ2-2,TRBV29-1
CATSRKQGYEQFF,TRBJ2-1,TRBV15